The entry below gives a single T cell receptor (beta chain) sequence along with its context. These data originate in a study of blood T cell repertoires in COVID-19. Across the whole study: COVID-19 samples from acute and convalescent phases originated in the United States, Italy and Spain.

Measured with immunoSEQ multiplex PCR; TCRdb has only the in-frame clones, and not every one. The sample lists around 620,000 clones, around 89% seen once, with approximately 0.25% in the top ten. Per the germline V gene, CDR1 is LGHNA and CDR2 is YSLEER. Deletions cut 0 bases from V and 13 bases from J, with 13 bases between. This CDR3 is 14 amino acids long. The sequencing input was peripheral blood. The TCR comes from a woman aged 18-29 years with acute or convalescent COVID-19. The chain uses TRBV4-3 and TRBJ1-6; D call uncertain. The CDR3 DNA is TGCGCCAGCAGCCAAGAAGAGAACGTCGGGCCCCTCCACTTT. This gives the protein CASSQEENVGPLHF.